This T cell receptor beta chain was identified in a study of early T cells in non-severe SARS-CoV-2 infection. TCRdb re-derived calls from the 5' RACE reads in MiXCR, one entry per CDR3 protein. Among tens of thousands of distinct CDR3 sequences listed, more than 9% were seen once. The V end lost 3 bases, the J end lost 0 bases, and 7 bases lay between the germline ends. Germline loops: CDR1 SNHLY, CDR2 FYNNEI. CDR3 length equals 14 residues. The gene calls are TRBV2 and TRBJ2-3; D is ambiguous. Specimen: whole blood. The TCR was taken from an adult who was a healthcare worker with PCR-confirmed SARS-CoV-2 infection or an uninfected control (not recorded which). As DNA, the CDR3 is TGTGCCAGCAGTGATCAGTCTAGCACAGATACGCAGTATTTT. Its translation is CASSDQSSTDTQYF.